These 18 T cell receptor beta chains originate from one sample sequenced in a study of blood T cell repertoires in COVID-19. The protocol was immunoSEQ multiplex PCR, while the TCRdb copy is restricted to in-frame clones and leaves out a portion. The sample gives roughly 230,000 clones, 75% to 85% of which show up once; 4.5% to 6% is in the top ten. Sequenced: peripheral blood. These receptors were collected from a man aged 45 to 65 with COVID-19, enrolled during active disease.

The CDR3 loop is CASSPTGGLEGNTEAFF. DNA of the CDR3: TGTGCCAGCAGCCCGACAGGGGGCCTGGAGGGGAACACTGAAGCTTTCTTT. J is TRBJ1-1 and V is TRBV5-4; 10 nucleotides align to TRBD1. From germline, CDR1 is SGHNT and CDR2 YYREEE (reference sequence). This CDR3 spans 17 amino acids. With 4 bases clipped from V and 1 base from J, the junction kept 10 bases outside the gene matches.

The V gene is TRBV19, the J gene TRBJ2-7; 8 bases agree with TRBD2. Trimming at V came to 3 bases and at J to 4 bases, leaving 5 bases not matched to a gene. Germline lookup yields CDR1 LNHDA and CDR2 SQIVND (reference sequence). The CDR3 runs 14 residues. The CDR3 sequence is CASSISRGEYEQYF. CDR3 nucleotide sequence: TGTGCCAGTAGTATCTCGCGGGGGGAGTACGAGCAGTACTTC.

This sequence joins TRBV4-3 and TRBJ1-5, with D perhaps matching TRBD1 (6 bases). The CDR3 extends over 15 amino acids. Germline loops: CDR1 LGHNA, CDR2 YSLEER. Trimming removed 0 bases from V and 4 bases from J, with 10 bases in between. The CDR3 spells CASSQDYRANQPQHF. Written as DNA, the CDR3 is TGCGCCAGCAGCCAAGATTACAGGGCAAATCAGCCCCAGCATTTT.

The sample holds a few counts of this clone. V and J are TRBV7-9 and TRBJ2-5; 14 bases are shared with TRBD2. CDR3 size: 14 residues. Germline trimming cut 8 bases from V and 5 bases from J; bases unmatched to any gene: 4. Germline CDR1 and CDR2: SEHNR and FQNEAQ (reference sequence). The CDR3 here is CASGTSGGLETQYF. The CDR3 DNA reads TGTGCCAGCGGGACTAGCGGGGGATTGGAGACCCAGTACTTC.

This rearrangement joins TRBV4-2 to TRBJ1-3, with a possible D match to TRBD1 (6 bases). Germline loops: CDR1 LGHNA, CDR2 YNFKEQ. The CDR3 sequence is 17 residues long. V lost 0 bases, J lost 0 bases, and 12 bases lay in between. In DNA form, the CDR3 reads TGTGCCAGCAGCCAAGAGACGAGACAGGACTCTGGAAACACCATATATTTT. This encodes CASSQETRQDSGNTIYF.

The chain couples TRBV11-3 to TRBJ2-7; D is possibly TRBD1 (5 bases). The CDR3 is 12 amino acids. The germline gives CDR1 SGHNT, CDR2 YENEEA. The V gene lost 11 bases and the J gene lost 1 base, with 12 bases spanning the gap. This CDR3 is CACYRFSYEQYF. CDR3 DNA sequence: TGTGCCTGTTACAGGTTTTCCTACGAGCAGTACTTC.

This sequence joins TRBV5-6 and TRBJ1-1; D not resolved. Germline V lookup: CDR1 SGHDT, CDR2 YYEEEE. V lost 4 bases, J lost 6 bases, and 22 bases lay in between. This CDR3 is built from 16 residues. CDR3 in DNA: TGTGCCAGCAGCCCTCAACTAAAAAGAGGTGACGCTGAAGCTTTCTTT. Translated: CASSPQLKRGDAEAFF.

This chain connects TRBV5-6 to TRBJ2-5; TRBD1 might be the D (5 bases). The length of the CDR3 is 18 residues. Trimming cost V 0 bases and J 5 bases, with 23 bases left between them. The germline gives CDR1 SGHDT, CDR2 YYEEEE. CDR3 bases: TGTGCCAGCAGCTTGGCCTTTGTAGAACAGGCAGAGAGGGAGACCCAGTACTTC. This gives the protein CASSLAFVEQAERETQYF.

The J gene is TRBJ2-1, the V gene TRBV4-1, with a weak D call TRBD1 (5 bases). V lost 3 bases and J lost 8, with 17 bases in between. Germline V gene sequence: CDR1 MGHRA, CDR2 YSYEKL. The CDR3 is 15 amino acids. CDR3 amino acids: CASSHGDREVYEQFF. CDR3 sequence (DNA): TGCGCCAGCAGCCATGGTGACAGAGAGGTGTATGAGCAGTTCTTC.

The chain carries TRBV7-3 and TRBJ2-7; 10 nucleotides align to TRBD1. The V gene's germline CDR1 is SGHTA and CDR2 FQGTGA. CDR3 size: 15 residues. The V and J ends lost 2 bases and 4 bases, in that order; junction bases with no gene match: 5. CDR3 in amino acids: CASSLWGTGAYEQYF. The CDR3 region has the DNA TGTGCCAGCAGCTTATGGGGGACAGGGGCGTACGAGCAGTACTTC.

The chain has TRBV5-1 and TRBJ2-1; 11 bases agree with TRBD2. Germline loops: CDR1 SGHRS, CDR2 YFSETQ. The CDR3 is 18 residues long. J gave up 4 bases and V 2 bases, and 11 bases lay outside the gene matches. CDR3 amino acids: CASSFTPMGTSGYNEQFF. Here the CDR3 DNA reads TGCGCCAGCAGCTTTACACCCATGGGGACTAGCGGATACAATGAGCAGTTCTTC.

The chain links TRBV24-1 to TRBJ2-3, with 8 bases that match TRBD1. With V trimmed by 0 bases and J by 0 bases, 7 bases remained unmatched. Germline assignment: CDR1 KGHDR and CDR2 SFDVKD. The CDR3 is 18 residues long. The CDR3 spells CATSDLSGQASSTDTQYF. For the CDR3, the DNA is TGTGCCACCAGTGATTTGTCGGGACAGGCTTCTAGCACAGATACGCAGTATTTT.

V gene TRBV18 combines with J gene TRBJ1-5; TRBD1 matches 10 bases. The CDR3 spans 15 residues. V shed 5 bases, J shed 3 bases, and the junction held 4 bases outside the gene matches. Germline loops: CDR1 KGHSH, CDR2 LQKENI. CDR3 in amino acids: CASSRQGATNQPQHF. The DNA of the CDR3 is TGTGCCAGCTCAAGACAGGGGGCAACCAATCAGCCCCAGCATTTT. The variable domain in full, with the rest retrieved from reference TRBV18 and TRBJ1-5, is NAGVMQNPRHLVRRRGQEARLRCSPMKGHSHVYWYRQLPEEGLKFMVYLQKENIIDESGMPKERFSAEFPKEGPSILRIQQVVRGDSAAYFCASSRQGATNQPQHFGDGTRLSIL.

The chain links TRBV18 to TRBJ1-4; no reliable D call. V was pared by 2 bases and J by 0 bases, with 13 bases between. In germline, CDR1 is KGHSH, CDR2 LQKENI. This CDR3 region has 17 residues. The chain's CDR3 is CASSPLPGVATNEKLFF. For the CDR3, the DNA is TGTGCCAGCTCACCATTGCCGGGAGTTGCAACTAATGAAAAACTGTTTTTT. Looking up the rest from reference TRBV18 and TRBJ1-4 gives the full variable domain: NAGVMQNPRHLVRRRGQEARLRCSPMKGHSHVYWYRQLPEEGLKFMVYLQKENIIDESGMPKERFSAEFPKEGPSILRIQQVVRGDSAAYFCASSPLPGVATNEKLFFGSGTQLSVL.

This chain connects TRBV5-1 to TRBJ2-1; the match to TRBD2 covers 12 bases. Germline V lookup: CDR1 SGHRS, CDR2 YFSETQ. With V trimmed by 6 bases and J by 1 base, 5 bases remained unmatched. The CDR3 is 16 residues long. CDR3 residues: CASKDTSGGSYNEQFF. The CDR3 nucleotides are TGCGCCAGCAAGGACACTAGCGGGGGGTCCTACAATGAGCAGTTCTTC.

This chain links TRBV19 with TRBJ2-2; D is ambiguous. Deletions cut 4 bases from V and 0 bases from J, with 9 bases between. In germline, CDR1 is LNHDA, CDR2 SQIVND (reference sequence). This CDR3 has 15 residues. The CDR3 here is CASSRVSANTGELFF. The CDR3 nucleotides are TGTGCCAGTAGTAGGGTCAGCGCGAACACCGGGGAGCTGTTTTTT.

The rearrangement uses TRBV19 and TRBJ1-2; a weak D match, TRBD1 (6 bases). The CDR3 has 15 amino acids. Germline V CDR1 and CDR2: LNHDA, SQIVND (reference sequence). The germline V and J ends were trimmed by 10 bases and 2 bases, with 20 bases remaining between them. CDR3 DNA sequence: TGTGCCACCGAATGGGGCCAGGGGACCAACTATGGCTACACCTTC. Translating gives CATEWGQGTNYGYTF. The entire variable domain, with the rest obtained from reference TRBV19 and TRBJ1-2, is as follows: DGGITQSPKYLFRKEGQNVTLSCEQNLNHDAMYWYRQDPGQGLRLIYYSQIVNDFQKGDIAEGYSVSREKKESFPLTVTSAQKNPTAFYLCATEWGQGTNYGYTFGSGTRLTVV.

The chain carries TRBV2 and TRBJ2-2, with D tentatively TRBD2 (5 bases). This CDR3 has 14 residues. V lost 6 bases and J 7 bases, leaving 15 bases between the germline ends. Germline CDR1 SNHLY, CDR2 FYNNEI. CDR3 in DNA: TGTGCCAGCAGCGACTCTATACTAGGCGGGGAGCTGTTTTTT. It specifies CASSDSILGGELFF.